The 20 T cell receptor beta chains reported below all come from one sample, sequenced in a study of blood T cell repertoires in COVID-19. Sequenced by immunoSEQ multiplex PCR; TCRdb stores in-frame clones only, minus some. The data show 15,000 to 20,000 clones, around 89% seen once. Input material: PBMCs or T cells enriched from blood (not recorded which). The source of these receptors is a woman under 40 who had recovered from COVID-19.

This rearrangement joins TRBV5-1 to TRBJ1-2, with D possibly TRBD1 on 6 matching bases. V lost 6 bases and J 5 bases, leaving 17 bases between the germline ends. CDR3 size: 14 residues. Germline CDR1 is SGHRS and CDR2 is YFSETQ. The CDR3 nucleotides read TGCGCCAGCAACCTTGACGGGGGGGCGTATGGCTACACCTTC. It codes for CASNLDGGAYGYTF.

This chain uses TRBV6-5 with TRBJ1-6, with TRBD1 as a possible D gene (6 bases). Per the germline V gene, CDR1 is MNHEY and CDR2 is SVGAGI. The CDR3 has 13 amino acids. Trimming took 6 bases from V and 8 from J, leaving 11 bases between them. The CDR3 loop is CASSLGGDSPLHF. CDR3 sequence (DNA): TGTGCCAGCAGCCTAGGGGGGGATTCACCCCTCCACTTT.

The chain couples TRBV5-6 to TRBJ1-1; D is unresolved. V was cut by 1 base and J by 1 base, with 8 bases left in between. Germline V lookup: CDR1 SGHDT, CDR2 YYEEEE. The CDR3 spans 14 residues. The DNA for the CDR3 is TGTGCCAGCAGCTTGAGGCAGGCGAACACTGAAGCTTTCTTT. Amino acids: CASSLRQANTEAFF.

The chain joins TRBV10-1 to TRBJ1-1; no clear D. This CDR3 region has 13 residues. Germline CDR1 is WNHNN and CDR2 is SYGVQD (reference sequence). Trimming pared 2 bases from V and 4 bases from J, leaving 8 bases between. CDR3 coding DNA: TGCGCCAGCAGTGAGGAGGTTTTCACTGAAGCTTTCTTT. It specifies CASSEEVFTEAFF.

The chain joins TRBV7-2 to TRBJ1-3; the match to TRBD1 covers 9 bases. CDR3 size: 16 residues. Germline V CDR1 and CDR2: SGHTA, FQGNSA. V dropped 5 bases and J dropped 9; count of bases not matched to a gene: 14. DNA of the CDR3: TGTGCCAGCAGCACATGGCCTGGGACAGGGCATGCCACCATATATTTT. It is translated as CASSTWPGTGHATIYF.

The chain employs TRBV19 and TRBJ1-1, with TRBD1 matching 7 bases. Per the germline V gene, CDR1 is LNHDA and CDR2 is SQIVND (reference sequence). The CDR3 covers 15 residues. Unmatched junction bases numbered 9, after V lost 5 bases and J lost 3 bases. This CDR3 reads CASSPRQGRDTEAFF. In nucleotides, the CDR3 is TGTGCCAGTAGTCCCCGACAGGGCCGCGACACTGAAGCTTTCTTT.

This clone occurred a few times. The chain employs TRBV7-2 and TRBJ1-6; 9 nucleotides line up with TRBD1. CDR3 length: 19 residues. Germline lookup yields CDR1 SGHTA and CDR2 FQGNSA. The trim removed 0 bases at V and 1 base at J, leaving 7 bases unmatched. The chain's CDR3 is CASSLASRDRASYNSPLHF. The CDR3 DNA sequence: TGTGCCAGCAGCTTAGCGTCCCGGGACAGGGCATCCTATAATTCACCCCTCCACTTT.

In its sample, this clone ranks as medium-sized (0.01 to 0.1%). This chain uses TRBV6-5 with TRBJ2-3, with D hard to call. The CDR3 consists of 14 residues. Trimming pared 10 bases from V and 2 bases from J, leaving 16 bases between. Germline V gene data show CDR1 as MNHEY and CDR2 as SVGAGI. The DNA for the CDR3 is TGTGCCACCCGAGATCAGAGACACACAGATACGCAGTATTTT. Translation: CATRDQRHTDTQYF.

The V gene is TRBV19, the J gene TRBJ2-1; a weak D match, TRBD2 (6 bases). V lost 4 bases to trimming and J lost 4 bases, with 8 bases between them. Germline V gene data show CDR1 as LNHDA and CDR2 as SQIVND (reference sequence). The CDR3 has 13 amino acids. CDR3 sequence reads: CASSRGVYNEQFF. Written as DNA, the CDR3 is TGTGCCAGTAGTAGGGGGGTTTACAATGAGCAGTTCTTC.

V and J are TRBV5-8 and TRBJ2-1, with 9 nucleotides matching TRBD2. CDR1 is SGHTS and CDR2 is YDEGEE in the germline V gene. The CDR3 has 15 amino acids. The J segment lost 8 bases and the V segment lost 3 bases, leaving 9 bases of the junction unmatched. This CDR3 reads CASSSKAGGMDEQFF. In nucleotides, the CDR3 is TGTGCCAGCAGCTCTAAAGCGGGGGGCATGGATGAGCAGTTCTTC. Drawing the rest from reference TRBV5-8 and TRBJ2-1, the complete variable domain is EAGVTQSPTHLIKTRGQQATLRCSPISGHTSVYWYQQALGLGLQFLLWYDEGEERNRGNFPPRFSGRQFPNYSSELNVNALELEDSALYLCASSSKAGGMDEQFFGPGTRLTVL.

This sequence joins TRBV2 and TRBJ2-5, with 8 bases matching TRBD2. Germline trimming cut 6 bases from V and 5 bases from J; bases unmatched to any gene: 8. CDR3 size: 14 residues. Germline V gene lookup returns CDR1 SNHLY and CDR2 FYNNEI. The DNA for the CDR3 is TGTGCCAGCAGCGCAGGACTAGCCGGGGAGACCCAGTACTTC. Its protein product is CASSAGLAGETQYF.

The CDR3: CAWSGQGSYGYTF. The CDR3 coding sequence is TGTGCCTGGAGTGGCCAGGGTTCATATGGCTACACCTTC. V usage is TRBV30 and J usage is TRBJ1-2; D may be TRBD1 (5 bases). Germline V CDR1 and CDR2: GTSNPN, SVGIG (reference sequence). This CDR3 has 13 amino acids. The V end was cut by 1 base, the J end by 5 bases, with 11 bases between.

V gene TRBV7-9 combines with J gene TRBJ1-4, with 9 bases aligning to TRBD1. V gave up 5 bases and J gave up 11 bases; unmatched junction bases: 9. The CDR3 contains 14 residues. Germline assignment: CDR1 SEHNR and CDR2 FQNEAQ (reference sequence). Here the CDR3 DNA reads TGTGCCAGCAGCACCGGGACAGGGAGGGACAAACTGTTTTTT. Translated, it gives CASSTGTGRDKLFF.

This clone was observed a few times. The genes are TRBV4-3 and TRBJ2-1; the match to TRBD2 covers 9 bases. V lost 3 bases and J lost 4; bases outside the gene matches: 7. The germline V gene encodes CDR1 LGHNA and CDR2 YSLEER. This CDR3 is 16 amino acids long. CDR3 loop: CASSQNSGGHYNEQFF. CDR3 sequence (DNA): TGCGCCAGCAGCCAGAATAGCGGGGGACATTACAATGAGCAGTTCTTC.

This chain links TRBV27 with TRBJ2-1; TRBD2 agrees at 9 bases. J was trimmed by 8 bases and V by 7 bases; bases with no gene match: 12. The CDR3 has 15 residues. Germline CDR1 MNHEY, CDR2 SMNVEV (reference sequence). CDR3 in DNA: TGTGCCAGCAAAGGAGGGGTAGCGGGGGTGTATGAGCAGTTCTTC. The encoded protein is CASKGGVAGVYEQFF.

The chain recombines TRBV19 with TRBJ1-1, with unresolved D. CDR1 and CDR2 from the germline V gene are LNHDA and SQIVND (reference sequence). This CDR3 is built from 13 residues. Trimming left V 3 bases short and J 2 bases short, with 7 bases between. The CDR3 region is CASSIQANTEAFF. The DNA of the CDR3 is TGTGCCAGTAGTATCCAGGCCAACACTGAAGCTTTCTTT.

The J gene is TRBJ1-5, the V gene TRBV27; 8 bases align to TRBD1. The CDR3 has 15 amino acids. J lost 0 bases, V lost 4 bases, and 2 bases had no gene match. The V gene's germline CDR1 is MNHEY and CDR2 SMNVEV (reference sequence). This chain's CDR3 is CASSSDRDSNQPQHF. CDR3 nucleotides: TGTGCCAGCAGTTCGGACAGGGATAGCAATCAGCCCCAGCATTTT.

This clone has more than one count but fewer than ten. The chain joins TRBV10-3 to TRBJ2-1, with 12 bases lining up with TRBD1. The germline V gene encodes CDR1 ENHRY and CDR2 SYGVKD. This CDR3 is 20 amino acids long. J was trimmed by 0 bases and V by 2 bases; bases with no gene match: 11. The CDR3 DNA reads as TGTGCCATCAGTGAGGAGGGACAGGGGGCCCGTACTAGCTCCTACAATGAGCAGTTCTTC. This codes for CAISEEGQGARTSSYNEQFF.

J is TRBJ2-3 and V is TRBV18; TRBD1 agrees at 10 bases. Germline V gene sequence: CDR1 KGHSH, CDR2 LQKENI. Losses at the gene ends were 3 bases for V and 0 bases for J; bases not matched to a gene: 9. The CDR3 runs 18 residues. The CDR3 DNA reads as TGTGCCAGCTCACCTGATGGGACAGGGGTTTGGAGCACAGATACGCAGTATTTT. This encodes CASSPDGTGVWSTDTQYF.

The V and J genes are TRBV6-5 and TRBJ2-1; D might be TRBD2 (6 bases). V lost 2 bases, J lost 5 bases, and 10 bases lay in between. This CDR3 spans 14 amino acids. Germline CDR1 MNHEY, CDR2 SVGAGI. The CDR3 spells CASSYAGLNNEQFF. The CDR3 nucleotides read TGTGCCAGCAGTTACGCGGGGCTAAACAATGAGCAGTTCTTC.